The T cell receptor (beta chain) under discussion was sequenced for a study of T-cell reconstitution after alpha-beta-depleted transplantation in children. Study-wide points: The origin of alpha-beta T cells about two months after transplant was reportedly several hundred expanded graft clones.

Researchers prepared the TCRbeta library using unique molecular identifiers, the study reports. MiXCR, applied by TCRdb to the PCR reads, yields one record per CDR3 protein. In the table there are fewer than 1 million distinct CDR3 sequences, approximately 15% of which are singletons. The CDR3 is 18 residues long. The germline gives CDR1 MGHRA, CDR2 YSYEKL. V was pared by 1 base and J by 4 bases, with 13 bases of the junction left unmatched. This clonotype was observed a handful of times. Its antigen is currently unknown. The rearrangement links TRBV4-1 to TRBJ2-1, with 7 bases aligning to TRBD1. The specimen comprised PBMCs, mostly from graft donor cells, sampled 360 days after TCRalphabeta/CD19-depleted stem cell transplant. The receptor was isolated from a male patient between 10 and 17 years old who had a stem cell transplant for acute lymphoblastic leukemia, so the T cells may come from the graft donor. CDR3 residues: CASSQGGDTGAPYNEQFF. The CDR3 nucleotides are TGCGCCAGCAGCCAAGGGGGAGACACAGGGGCTCCATACAATGAGCAGTTCTTC.